The rows below give T cell receptor beta chains drawn from one sample of a study of T-cell reconstitution after alpha-beta-depleted transplantation in children. MiXCR, applied by TCRdb to the PCR reads, yields one record per CDR3 protein. The profile covers about 980,000 distinct CDR3 sequences, with roughly 29% appearing a single time and roughly 28% taken by the ten largest. Source: PBMCs, mostly from graft donor cells, taken 360 days after TCRalphabeta/CD19-depleted stem cell transplant. Receptors originate from a boy in the first two years of life who had a stem cell transplant for SCID, so the T cells may come from the graft donor. The CDR3 runs from the conserved cysteine through the conserved F or W. The D gene is left open where the match is weak. The size of a clone is reported for some rows only, either as once, few or many, or as a class for expanded clones.

abundance: few
len: 15
v_gene: TRBV5-1
j_gene: TRBJ1-1
d_gene: TRBD1
CDR3nt: TGTGCCAGCAGTCGAACCGGGACAGTGAACACTGAAGCTTTCTTT
CDR3aa: CASSRTGTVNTEAFF

abundance: few
len: 13
v_gene: TRBV27
j_gene: TRBJ2-1
d_gene: NA
CDR3nt: TGTGCCAGCAGTTTATCAACCGGGAATGAGCAGTTCTTC
CDR3aa: CASSLSTGNEQFF

abundance: few
len: 12
v_gene: TRBV12-3/TRBV12-4
j_gene: TRBJ1-1
d_gene: NA
CDR3nt: TGTGCCAGCAGGGGAGGGGGTCGGGGAGCTTTCTTT
CDR3aa: CASRGGGRGAFF

abundance: few
len: 15
v_gene: TRBV11-2
j_gene: TRBJ2-1
d_gene: NA
CDR3nt: TGTGCCAGCAGCTCATCTAGCGTCGTTCGGTATGAGCAGTTCTTC
CDR3aa: CASSSSSVVRYEQFF

abundance: NA
len: 13
v_gene: TRBV15
j_gene: TRBJ1-1
d_gene: NA
CDR3nt: TGTGCCACCAGCAGAGGCAGGGAGCCTGAAGCTTTCTTT
CDR3aa: CATSRGREPEAFF

abundance: NA
len: 16
v_gene: TRBV20-1
j_gene: TRBJ2-3
d_gene: TRBD1
CDR3nt: TGCAGTGCTCGGGAGAAGCGTGACAGGGGAACAGATACGCAGTATTTT
CDR3aa: CSAREKRDRGTDTQYF

abundance: few
len: 13
v_gene: TRBV20-1
j_gene: TRBJ2-7
d_gene: TRBD2
CDR3nt: TGCAGTGCTGACGGACTAGGTACCTACGAGCAGTACTTC
CDR3aa: CSADGLGTYEQYF

abundance: few
len: 17
v_gene: TRBV7-8
j_gene: TRBJ2-1
d_gene: NA
CDR3nt: TGTGCCAGCAGCTTAGAGGTCGGGGGTAGCTCCTACAATGAGCAGTTCTTC
CDR3aa: CASSLEVGGSSYNEQFF

abundance: few
len: 15
v_gene: TRBV3-1
j_gene: TRBJ2-7
d_gene: NA
CDR3nt: TGTGCCAGCAGCCAAGAGGTTGAGGGGAACTACGAGCAGTACTTC
CDR3aa: CASSQEVEGNYEQYF

abundance: few
len: 15
v_gene: TRBV20-1
j_gene: TRBJ2-1
d_gene: NA
CDR3nt: TGCAGTGCTAGACCCTCCGGGACTTATGACAATGAGCAGTTCTTC
CDR3aa: CSARPSGTYDNEQFF

abundance: few
len: 13
v_gene: TRBV30
j_gene: TRBJ1-1
d_gene: NA
CDR3nt: TGTGCCTGGAACGATGAGGGAAATGCTGAAGCTTTCTTT
CDR3aa: CAWNDEGNAEAFF

abundance: NA
len: 14
v_gene: TRBV7-2
j_gene: TRBJ2-2
d_gene: NA
CDR3nt: TGTGCCAGCAGCTATGGGGTGAACACCGGGGAGCTGTTTTTT
CDR3aa: CASSYGVNTGELFF

abundance: NA
len: 16
v_gene: TRBV6-5
j_gene: TRBJ2-1
d_gene: TRBD1
CDR3nt: TGTGCCAGCAGTTACGACCCGGACAGGGGATACAATGAGCAGTTCTTC
CDR3aa: CASSYDPDRGYNEQFF

abundance: few
len: 14
v_gene: TRBV20-1
j_gene: TRBJ2-1
d_gene: NA
CDR3nt: TGCAGTGCTAGATCCGAAACAGGCTACTATGAGCAGTTCTTC
CDR3aa: CSARSETGYYEQFF

abundance: NA
len: 18
v_gene: TRBV11-1
j_gene: TRBJ2-5
d_gene: TRBD1
CDR3nt: TGTGCCAGCAGCTTAGCGAAAACCGGGACAGGGAAGCGAGAGACCCAGTACTTC
CDR3aa: CASSLAKTGTGKRETQYF

abundance: few
len: 13
v_gene: TRBV20-1
j_gene: TRBJ1-1
d_gene: NA
CDR3nt: TGCAGTGCTAGCGGCAGGAGGAACACTGAAGCTTTCTTT
CDR3aa: CSASGRRNTEAFF

abundance: NA
len: 14
v_gene: TRBV5-4
j_gene: TRBJ1-4
d_gene: TRBD1
CDR3nt: TGTGCCAGCAGCCGGGACAGCTCCATGGAAAAACTGTTTTTT
CDR3aa: CASSRDSSMEKLFF

abundance: few
len: 17
v_gene: TRBV7-9
j_gene: TRBJ2-5
d_gene: NA
CDR3nt: TGTGCCAGCAGCTTAAGGGGGGTTTCCTCGTACCAAGAGACCCAGTACTTC
CDR3aa: CASSLRGVSSYQETQYF

abundance: NA
len: 17
v_gene: TRBV5-1
j_gene: TRBJ2-5
d_gene: NA
CDR3nt: TGCGCCAGCAGCTCCCCAACACCCATAGGGGGGCAAGAGACCCAGTACTTC
CDR3aa: CASSSPTPIGGQETQYF

abundance: NA
len: 15
v_gene: TRBV6-2/TRBV6-3
j_gene: TRBJ2-5
d_gene: TRBD1
CDR3nt: TGTGCCAGCAGGAAGGGACAGGGGGCCAGGGAGACCCAGTACTTC
CDR3aa: CASRKGQGARETQYF

abundance: many
len: 16
v_gene: TRBV9
j_gene: TRBJ2-2
d_gene: NA
CDR3nt: TGTGCCAGCAGCGTATTTCCCTTGGACTCCACCGGGGAGCTGTTTTTT
CDR3aa: CASSVFPLDSTGELFF

abundance: few
len: 19
v_gene: TRBV5-1
j_gene: TRBJ2-3
d_gene: TRBD2
CDR3nt: TGCGCCAGCAGCACCCGACTCCGACTGGCGGGGGGGAGCACAGATACGCAGTATTTT
CDR3aa: CASSTRLRLAGGSTDTQYF

abundance: NA
len: 14
v_gene: TRBV15
j_gene: TRBJ2-2
d_gene: NA
CDR3nt: TGTGCCACCGTGGAGGGGGCGAACACCGGGGAGCTGTTTTTT
CDR3aa: CATVEGANTGELFF

abundance: NA
len: 14
v_gene: TRBV2
j_gene: TRBJ1-1
d_gene: TRBD1
CDR3nt: TGTGCCAGCAGTACCACAGGGGCGGTAACTGAAGCTTTCTTT
CDR3aa: CASSTTGAVTEAFF

abundance: NA
len: 13
v_gene: TRBV19
j_gene: TRBJ1-6
d_gene: TRBD1
CDR3nt: TGTGCCAGTAGGAGGACAGGCTATTCACCCCTCCACTTT
CDR3aa: CASRRTGYSPLHF

abundance: NA
len: 16
v_gene: TRBV5-1
j_gene: TRBJ1-4
d_gene: NA
CDR3nt: TGCGCCAGCAGCATCAGGGGAGGAGGAGCGAATGAAAAACTGTTTTTT
CDR3aa: CASSIRGGGANEKLFF

abundance: few
len: 13
v_gene: TRBV10-1
j_gene: TRBJ2-5
d_gene: NA
CDR3nt: TGCGCCAGCGGAGGTTTGAGTTTGGAGACCCAGTACTTC
CDR3aa: CASGGLSLETQYF

abundance: NA
len: 15
v_gene: TRBV6-2/TRBV6-3
j_gene: TRBJ2-3
d_gene: NA
CDR3nt: TGTGCCATCTCCCCCCGGGCGGGATACACAGATACGCAGTATTTT
CDR3aa: CAISPRAGYTDTQYF

abundance: NA
len: 17
v_gene: TRBV7-3
j_gene: TRBJ2-6
d_gene: NA
CDR3nt: TGTGCCAGCAGCTTGGGCAGACCGAGCTCTGGGGCCAACGTCCTGACTTTC
CDR3aa: CASSLGRPSSGANVLTF

abundance: NA
len: 15
v_gene: TRBV2
j_gene: TRBJ2-1
d_gene: NA
CDR3nt: TGTGCCAGCAGTGATTGGGCGAGCTCCTACAATGAGCAGTTCTTC
CDR3aa: CASSDWASSYNEQFF

abundance: NA
len: 17
v_gene: TRBV12-3/TRBV12-4
j_gene: TRBJ2-1
d_gene: TRBD2
CDR3nt: TGTGCCAGCAGTTTAAGCCTCACTAGCGGGGGGGCCGGTGAGCAGTTCTTC
CDR3aa: CASSLSLTSGGAGEQFF

abundance: NA
len: 16
v_gene: TRBV6-1
j_gene: TRBJ2-3
d_gene: NA
CDR3nt: TGTGCCAGCAGCCCCCGTGGGGGGCCGAACACAGATACGCAGTATTTT
CDR3aa: CASSPRGGPNTDTQYF

abundance: NA
len: 16
v_gene: TRBV20-1
j_gene: TRBJ1-3
d_gene: NA
CDR3nt: TGCAGTGCCCGAGTCGGGCCGTACTTCTCTGGAAACACCATATATTTT
CDR3aa: CSARVGPYFSGNTIYF

abundance: few
len: 14
v_gene: TRBV12-3/TRBV12-4
j_gene: TRBJ2-3
d_gene: NA
CDR3nt: TGTGCCAGCAACCCGGACGGAGGCACAGATACGCAGTATTTT
CDR3aa: CASNPDGGTDTQYF

abundance: many
len: 15
v_gene: TRBV20-1
j_gene: TRBJ2-1
d_gene: TRBD2
CDR3nt: TGCAGTGCTCCCCGACTAGCGGGGGGGCCCAATGAGCAGTTCTTC
CDR3aa: CSAPRLAGGPNEQFF

abundance: NA
len: 17
v_gene: TRBV4-1
j_gene: TRBJ2-1
d_gene: TRBD2
CDR3nt: TGCGCCAGCAGCCAAAGCGGGGAGCTTTCCCTTTACAATGAGCAGTTCTTC
CDR3aa: CASSQSGELSLYNEQFF

abundance: NA
len: 14
v_gene: TRBV20-1
j_gene: TRBJ2-4
d_gene: NA
CDR3nt: TGCAGTGCTAGAGACGACTTGGTGGGGGGTTATCAGTACTTC
CDR3aa: CSARDDLVGGYQYF

abundance: few
len: 15
v_gene: TRBV12-3/TRBV12-4
j_gene: TRBJ2-7
d_gene: TRBD2
CDR3nt: TGTGCCAGCAGTTTAGAGGGCGGGGGGGGTTACGAGCAGTACTTC
CDR3aa: CASSLEGGGGYEQYF

abundance: NA
len: 12
v_gene: TRBV7-2
j_gene: TRBJ1-1
d_gene: NA
CDR3nt: TGTGCCAGCAGCTTATCGCGGGGTGAAGCTTTCTTT
CDR3aa: CASSLSRGEAFF

abundance: NA
len: 19
v_gene: TRBV3-1
j_gene: TRBJ2-3
d_gene: TRBD2
CDR3nt: TGTGCCAGCAGCCAAGATCTTAGGACTAGCGGGGGCAGCACAGATACGCAGTATTTT
CDR3aa: CASSQDLRTSGGSTDTQYF

abundance: many
len: 13
v_gene: TRBV28
j_gene: TRBJ1-5
d_gene: TRBD1
CDR3nt: TGTGCCAGCAGTCAGGACAGGGACCAGCCCCAGCATTTT
CDR3aa: CASSQDRDQPQHF

abundance: NA
len: 14
v_gene: TRBV11-1
j_gene: TRBJ2-5
d_gene: NA
CDR3nt: TGTGCCAGCAGCGTCCGACTAGTCGCGGGGACCCAGTACTTC
CDR3aa: CASSVRLVAGTQYF

abundance: many
len: 17
v_gene: TRBV10-3
j_gene: TRBJ2-5
d_gene: TRBD1
CDR3nt: TGTGCCATCAGTGAGTCGATATGGGGCAGGGGGCGAGAGACCCAGTACTTC
CDR3aa: CAISESIWGRGRETQYF

abundance: few
len: 14
v_gene: TRBV6-2/TRBV6-3
j_gene: TRBJ2-7
d_gene: TRBD1
CDR3nt: TGTGCCAGCAGACTGCCCGGGACAGGCTACGAGCAGTACTTC
CDR3aa: CASRLPGTGYEQYF

abundance: NA
len: 11
v_gene: TRBV29-1
j_gene: TRBJ2-1
d_gene: NA
CDR3nt: TGCAGCGTGGGGCGCAGCGATGAGCAGTTCTTC
CDR3aa: CSVGRSDEQFF

abundance: NA
len: 16
v_gene: TRBV5-5
j_gene: TRBJ2-2
d_gene: NA
CDR3nt: TGTGCCAGCAGCTTGAATTTAGGGCCGGGCACCGGGGAGCTGTTTTTT
CDR3aa: CASSLNLGPGTGELFF